These 21 T cell receptor beta chains were all obtained from the same sample, sequenced in a study of blood T cell repertoires in COVID-19. TCRdb's table, derived via immunoSEQ multiplex PCR, lists solely in-frame clones and lacks some. The sample has 390,000 or so clones, around 91% seen once; the top ten hold roughly 6.8%. The sequenced sample was peripheral blood. The receptors stem from a man between 18 and 29 years old with active or convalescent COVID-19.

The V and J genes are TRBV4-1 and TRBJ2-1, with D tentatively TRBD1 (7 bases). The germline CDR1 and CDR2 sequences are MGHRA and YSYEKL. The V end was cut by 3 bases, the J end by 8 bases, with 14 bases between. The CDR3 contains 14 residues. The CDR3 DNA is TGCGCCAGCAGCCAGGGCGGGACAGTGGATGAGCAGTTCTTC. It translates to CASSQGGTVDEQFF.

The chain is built from TRBV28 and TRBJ2-1; 10 bases line up with TRBD1. This CDR3 has 15 amino acids. Germline-derived CDR1 and CDR2 are MDHEN and SYDVKM. The V gene end was trimmed by 3 bases and the J gene end by 8 bases; junction bases not matched to a gene: 7. CDR3 protein: CASSFPGQGVYEQFF. The CDR3, as DNA: TGTGCCAGCAGTTTCCCCGGACAGGGGGTCTATGAGCAGTTCTTC.

Only one count was recorded for this clone. J is TRBJ1-3 and V is TRBV7-2; D gene unclear. The CDR3 consists of 16 residues. Trimming stripped 5 bases from V and 0 bases from J, with 14 bases between. Germline CDR1 and CDR2: SGHTA and FQGNSA. CDR3 protein: CASSLLMGVSGNTIYF. CDR3 bases: TGTGCCAGCAGCCTCCTTATGGGCGTCTCTGGAAACACCATATATTTT. Supplemented by reference TRBV7-2 and TRBJ1-3, the full variable domain reads GAGVSQSPSNKVTEKGKDVELRCDPISGHTALYWYRQSLGQGLEFLIYFQGNSAPDKSGLPSDRFSAERTGGSVSTLTIQRTQQEDSAVYLCASSLLMGVSGNTIYFGEGSWLTVV.

The genes are TRBV5-1 and TRBJ2-7, with 7 bases fitting TRBD1. The ends lost 0 bases at V and 4 bases at J; junction bases unmatched: 10. The CDR3 spans 16 residues. Germline lookup yields CDR1 SGHRS and CDR2 YFSETQ. For the CDR3, the DNA is TGCGCCAGCAGCTTGGCCAGTCAGGGGGTTTCGTACGAGCAGTACTTC. Protein: CASSLASQGVSYEQYF.

The chain joins TRBV9 to TRBJ1-4; TRBD1 might be the D (6 bases). Germline values: CDR1 SGDLS, CDR2 YYNGEE. The CDR3 sequence is 14 residues long. V shed 3 bases and J shed 8 bases, with 14 bases lying between them. The CDR3 DNA sequence: TGTGCCAGCAGCGACCCCTACCAGGGGGAAAAACTGTTTTTT. Residues: CASSDPYQGEKLFF.

The chain couples TRBV5-1 to TRBJ1-4, with no clear D. From germline, CDR1 is SGHRS and CDR2 YFSETQ. V lost 0 bases to trimming and J lost 7 bases, with 10 bases between them. There are 14 residues in the CDR3. The CDR3 DNA reads as TGCGCCAGCAGCTTGGGGGTGACAAGTGAAAAACTGTTTTTT. Translation: CASSLGVTSEKLFF.

The genes are TRBV24-1 and TRBJ1-5, with a tentative D call TRBD1 (6 bases). The germline gives CDR1 KGHDR, CDR2 SFDVKD. V lost 5 bases and J 6 bases, leaving 13 bases between the germline ends. The CDR3 consists of 14 residues. CDR3 coding DNA: TGTGCCACCAGTGCCCGGGGACAAATTCAGCCCCAGCATTTT. Translated, it gives CATSARGQIQPQHF.

The V call is TRBV6-5, the J call TRBJ1-4; 7 nucleotides line up with TRBD1. Looked up from germline, CDR1 is MNHEY and CDR2 is SVGAGI. The CDR3 loop spans 14 amino acids. J was trimmed by 0 bases and V by 10 bases; bases with no gene match: 5. The CDR3 coding sequence is TGTGCCACCCAGGGGGGAGCAACTAATGAAAAACTGTTTTTT. Amino acid sequence: CATQGGATNEKLFF.

The genes are TRBV7-9 and TRBJ2-5, with TRBD2 matching over 10 bases. Germline values: CDR1 SEHNR, CDR2 FQNEAQ (reference sequence). J gave up 3 bases and V 2 bases, and 0 bases lay outside the gene matches. The CDR3 is 14 residues long. The CDR3 sequence is CASSLLAGEETQYF. As DNA, the CDR3 is TGTGCCAGCAGCTTACTAGCGGGAGAAGAGACCCAGTACTTC.

The CDR3 nucleotides read TGTGCCAGCAGTATCCGGGACACAACTAACTATGGCTACACCTTC. Translation gives CASSIRDTTNYGYTF. This sequence joins TRBV6-2 or TRBV6-3 and TRBJ1-2; possibly TRBD1 for D (6 bases). In germline, CDR1 is MNHEY, CDR2 SVGEGT. CDR3 length: 15 residues. Trimming pared 5 bases from V and 0 bases from J, leaving 13 bases between.

The chain employs TRBV7-8 and TRBJ1-1; no clear D gene. CDR3 length: 13 residues. Germline V lookup: CDR1 SGHVS, CDR2 FQNEAQ. V was pared by 6 bases and J by 1 base, with 9 bases between. CDR3 sequence reads: CASRFTENTEAFF. Here the CDR3 DNA reads TGTGCCAGCAGATTTACAGAGAACACTGAAGCTTTCTTT. Looking up the rest from reference TRBV7-8 and TRBJ1-1 gives the full variable domain: GAGVSQSPRYKVAKRGQDVALRCDPISGHVSLFWYQQALGQGPEFLTYFQNEAQLDKSGLPSDRFFAERPEGSVSTLKIQRTQQEDSAVYLCASRFTENTEAFFGQGTRLTVV.

The chain links TRBV7-2 to TRBJ1-5; D not certain. The V and J ends lost 1 base and 0 bases respectively, with 7 bases between them. The CDR3 is 15 amino acids. Per the germline V gene, CDR1 is SGHTA and CDR2 is FQGNSA. The CDR3 here is CASSLGDLSNQPQHF. Here the CDR3 DNA reads TGTGCCAGCAGCTTAGGCGATCTTAGCAATCAGCCCCAGCATTTT.

V is TRBV30 and J is TRBJ2-2; D perhaps matches TRBD1 (6 bases). The CDR3 covers 16 residues. V was shortened by 2 bases and J by 2 bases, with 15 bases between the two germline ends. Germline V gene lookup returns CDR1 GTSNPN and CDR2 SVGIG (reference sequence). The chain's CDR3 is CAWSPAGVLNTGELFF. DNA of the CDR3: TGTGCCTGGAGTCCTGCAGGGGTTCTTAACACCGGGGAGCTGTTTTTT.

In regard to this clone: Other nucleotide sequences from this sample produce the same CDR3. This chain links TRBV6-5 with TRBJ2-5, with a possible D match to TRBD1 (6 bases). CDR3 length equals 13 residues. Trimming left V 0 bases short and J 4 bases short, with 6 bases between. Germline CDR1 reads MNHEY; CDR2 reads SVGAGI. CDR3 sequence: CASSYSRGETQYF. The CDR3 region has the DNA TGTGCCAGCAGTTACTCCAGGGGAGAGACCCAGTACTTC.

Concerning this clone: Other DNA variants within this sample encode the same CDR3. The chain combines TRBV7-3 with TRBJ1-3, with D maybe TRBD1 (5 bases). Germline CDR1 is SGHTA and CDR2 is FQGTGA. V lost 2 bases, J lost 4 bases, and 12 bases lay in between. There are 15 residues in the CDR3. The CDR3 DNA reads TGTGCCAGCAGCTTATCGGGGGGGTACGGAAACACCATATATTTT. Translation gives CASSLSGGYGNTIYF. Combining the CDR3 with reference TRBV7-3 and TRBJ1-3 gives the whole variable domain GAGVSQTPSNKVTEKGKYVELRCDPISGHTALYWYRQSLGQGPEFLIYFQGTGAADDSGLPNDRFFAVRPEGSVSTLKIQRTERGDSAVYLCASSLSGGYGNTIYFGEGSWLTVV.

The chain couples TRBV5-1 to TRBJ1-1; the D gene is possibly TRBD1 (6 bases). This CDR3 contains 17 residues. Germline V gene sequence: CDR1 SGHRS, CDR2 YFSETQ. Between the trimmed V and J ends, which lost 0 bases and 1 base, there was a span of 16 bases. This CDR3 is CASSLVSGGAGNTEAFF. CDR3 sequence (DNA): TGCGCCAGCAGCTTGGTTTCTGGGGGCGCTGGGAACACTGAAGCTTTCTTT.

This chain uses TRBV19 with TRBJ2-5, with D perhaps matching TRBD1 (5 bases). The germline CDR1 and CDR2 sequences are LNHDA and SQIVND (reference sequence). This CDR3 is built from 12 residues. V gave up 6 bases and J gave up 5 bases, with 10 bases separating them. The CDR3 DNA reads TGTGCCAGTAGCCTAAACAGGGAGACCCAGTACTTC. Its protein product is CASSLNRETQYF.

The V and J genes are TRBV19 and TRBJ2-3, with 9 bases that match TRBD1. The CDR3 spans 16 residues. After removal of 7 bases from V and 2 bases from J, the junction contained 10 bases not matched to a gene. Germline V CDR1 and CDR2: LNHDA, SQIVND (reference sequence). In nucleotides, the CDR3 is TGTGCCAGTATAAGAGGGACAGGGTTGGTCACAGATACGCAGTATTTT. Protein: CASIRGTGLVTDTQYF.

V usage is TRBV13 and J usage is TRBJ2-7; 10 positions match TRBD1. The germline CDR1 and CDR2 sequences are PRHDT and FYEKMQ (reference sequence). V lost 8 bases and J lost 2; bases outside the gene matches: 12. This CDR3 contains 16 residues. This CDR3 reads CASGSQAGTGAYEQYF. The CDR3 nucleotides are TGTGCCAGCGGAAGTCAGGCCGGGACAGGGGCCTACGAGCAGTACTTC.

The chain links TRBV5-6 to TRBJ2-1; 12 bases align to TRBD2. This CDR3 has 14 amino acids. Germline CDR1 and CDR2: SGHDT and YYEEEE. V lost 6 bases, J lost 7 bases, and 5 bases stayed unmatched. The CDR3 sequence is CASIRLAGVNEQFF. The CDR3 nucleotides read TGTGCCAGCATCCGACTAGCGGGAGTTAATGAGCAGTTCTTC. Variable domain in full (rest from reference TRBV5-6 and TRBJ2-1): DAGVTQSPTHLIKTRGQQVTLRCSPKSGHDTVSWYQQALGQGPQFIFQYYEEEERQRGNFPDRFSGHQFPNYSSELNVNALLLGDSALYLCASIRLAGVNEQFFGPGTRLTVL.

This clone was recorded only once. An end of the junction differs from the germline gene, which may be a read error. The chain links TRBV2 to TRBJ2-7; TRBD2 agrees at 9 bases. Germline CDR1 SNHLY, CDR2 FYNNEI. The CDR3 extends over 11 amino acids. The CDR3 DNA sequence: TGTGCCAGCAGGGAAGCGGGAGGGCAGTACTTC. Translating gives CASREAGGQYF. Full variable domain (missing parts from reference TRBV2 and TRBJ2-7): EPEVTQTPSHQVTQMGQEVILRCVPISNHLYFYWYRQILGQKVEFLVSFYNNEISEKSEIFDDQFSVERPDGSNFTLKIRSTKLEDSAMYFCASREAGGQYFGPGTRLTVT.